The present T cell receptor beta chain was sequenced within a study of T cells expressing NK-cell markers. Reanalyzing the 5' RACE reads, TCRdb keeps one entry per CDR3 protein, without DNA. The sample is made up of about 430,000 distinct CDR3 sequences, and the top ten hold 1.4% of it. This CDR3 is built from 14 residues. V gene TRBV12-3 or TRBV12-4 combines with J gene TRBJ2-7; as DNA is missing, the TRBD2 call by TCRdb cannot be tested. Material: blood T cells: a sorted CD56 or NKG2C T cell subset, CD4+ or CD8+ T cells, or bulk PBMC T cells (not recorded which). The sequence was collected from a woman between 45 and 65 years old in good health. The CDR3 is CASSFQAGRDEQYF.